The TCR beta chain under discussion was sequenced for a study of cytomegalovirus exposure and HLA in healthy donors. PCR involved 60 Vbeta and 13 Jbeta primers. Only in-frame clones appear in the TCRdb table, and some are missing; sequencing was by immunoSEQ multiplex PCR. The sample holds more than 85,000 clones; 83% are singletons and the top ten take 5% to 6.5%. Points from the study as a whole: Later analysis revealed greater clonal expansion in HLA-associated TCR beta chains than in equally common others.

Germline assignment: CDR1 MNHEY and CDR2 SMNVEV (reference sequence). This CDR3 has 14 residues. With 3 bases clipped from V and 5 bases from J, the junction kept 6 bases outside the gene matches. For this clone: The antigen is undetermined.

V and J are TRBV27 and TRBJ2-7, with 8 bases that match TRBD2. Specimen: PBMCs. This TCR came from a man aged 18 to 30 in good health and CMV-seronegative. CDR3 loop: CASSFSGSAHEQYF. For the CDR3, the DNA is TGTGCCAGCAGTTTCAGCGGGAGTGCCCACGAGCAGTACTTC.